Shown below are 17 T cell receptor beta chains from a single sample sequenced in a study of T cell responses to AZD1222 COVID-19 vaccine. Method: immunoSEQ multiplex PCR; TCRdb's copy keeps in-frame clones and lacks some. The sample yields about 55,000 clones, 89% seen once. The sample in question was peripheral blood, obtained on day 0 of AZD1222 vaccination. These receptors were collected from an adult in good health.

The chain links TRBV3-1 (or the pseudogene TRBV3-2) to TRBJ1-5; D gene uncertain. Germline values: CDR1 LGHDT, CDR2 YNNKEL (reference sequence). The CDR3 contains 14 residues. V was cut by 3 bases and J by 3 bases, with 9 bases left in between. The CDR3 DNA sequence: TGTGCCAGCAGCCAGGGTATGAACAATCAGCCCCAGCATTTT. Translating gives CASSQGMNNQPQHF.

The CDR3 nucleotides read TGTGCCAGCAGTTTTGGTTGGGCAGGGGAAACCCGACACAACTATGGCTACACCTTC. Its translation: CASSFGWAGETRHNYGYTF. J is TRBJ1-2 and V is TRBV28; tentatively, D is TRBD1 (6 bases). With 3 bases removed from V and 2 bases from J, the gap between germline ends came to 25 bases. In germline, CDR1 is MDHEN, CDR2 SYDVKM. The CDR3 extends over 19 amino acids.

The V and J genes are TRBV28 and TRBJ1-1, with D maybe TRBD1 (5 bases). V was shortened by 7 bases and J by 11 bases, with 17 bases between the two germline ends. Germline CDR1 and CDR2: MDHEN and SYDVKM. The CDR3 is 12 amino acids. CDR3 DNA sequence: TGTGCCAGCATCCTGAGGGGAGATAGGGCTTTCTTT. Protein sequence: CASILRGDRAFF. Full variable domain (rest looked up from reference TRBV28 and TRBJ1-1): DVKVTQSSRYLVKRTGEKVFLECVQDMDHENMFWYRQDPGLGLRLIYFSYDVKMKEKGDIPEGYSVSREKKERFSLILESASTNQTSMYLCASILRGDRAFFGQGTRLTVV.

V usage is TRBV10-3 and J usage is TRBJ2-2; TRBD2 aligns across 8 bases. V trimming: 8 bases; J trimming: 0 bases; junction bases outside the gene matches: 11. In germline, CDR1 is ENHRY, CDR2 SYGVKD. This CDR3 comprises 17 residues. The CDR3 coding sequence is TGTGCCATCGCTCCGTTTAGCGGGAACGCGAACACCGGGGAGCTGTTTTTT. Translated, it gives CAIAPFSGNANTGELFF.

The rearrangement uses TRBV5-1 and TRBJ2-7; D may be TRBD1 (7 bases). Germline V gives CDR1 SGHRS, CDR2 YFSETQ. The CDR3 extends over 15 amino acids. Trimming took off 6 bases at V and 3 bases at J, with 19 bases between the two ends. CDR3 bases: TGCGCCAGCACCACCTCAGGGGGTAGCGGCTACGAGCAGTACTTC. Translation: CASTTSGGSGYEQYF.

V and J are TRBV18 and TRBJ1-6; 8 bases fit TRBD1. Trimming took 4 bases from V and 10 from J; bases not matched to a gene: 9. The CDR3 extends over 15 amino acids. CDR1 and CDR2 (germline): KGHSH, LQKENI. CDR3 DNA sequence: TGTGCCAGCTCACGCATTACAGGGGGAGACTCACCCCTCCACTTT. Protein product: CASSRITGGDSPLHF.

V is TRBV2 and J is TRBJ1-2, with TRBD1 matching over 9 bases. With V trimmed by 6 bases and J by 7 bases, 12 bases remained unmatched. Germline values: CDR1 SNHLY, CDR2 FYNNEI. The CDR3 length is 15 residues. CDR3 residues: CASRLTGQGTGGYTF. CDR3 nucleotide sequence: TGTGCCAGCAGGCTTACGGGACAGGGCACGGGTGGCTACACCTTC.

The CDR3 nucleotides are TGTGCCACCAGCAGAGATGTGGCGGGGGCAAATGGCTACACCTTC. Protein: CATSRDVAGANGYTF. J is TRBJ1-2 and V is TRBV15, with D maybe TRBD1 (6 bases). Germline V gene lookup returns CDR1 LNHNV and CDR2 YYDKDF (reference sequence). Between the trimmed V and J ends, which lost 0 bases and 6 bases, there was a span of 14 bases. The CDR3 runs to 15 residues.

The chain has TRBV4-1 and TRBJ1-2; TRBD1 aligns across 9 bases. The CDR3 has 15 residues. Germline lookup yields CDR1 MGHRA and CDR2 YSYEKL. The trim removed 1 base at V and 0 bases at J, leaving 0 bases unmatched. CDR3 residues: CASSQGQGANYGYTF. The CDR3, as DNA: TGCGCCAGCAGCCAAGGACAGGGGGCTAACTATGGCTACACCTTC.

J is TRBJ2-1 and V is TRBV6-5; unclear D gene. Trimming cost V 7 bases and J 3 bases, with 10 bases left between them. Germline loops: CDR1 MNHEY, CDR2 SVGAGI. This CDR3 is 13 amino acids long. The CDR3 region is CASTQNIYNEQFF. The CDR3 region has the DNA TGTGCCAGCACACAGAATATCTACAATGAGCAGTTCTTC.

The chain joins TRBV2 to TRBJ2-2; tentative D call: TRBD2 (5 bases). There are 15 residues in the CDR3. Trimming shortened V by 5 bases and J by 1 base, and 11 bases separated the two germline ends. The germline CDR1 and CDR2 sequences are SNHLY and FYNNEI. CDR3: CASSKPGLNTGELFF. The DNA of the CDR3 is TGTGCCAGCAGTAAACCAGGACTGAACACCGGGGAGCTGTTTTTT.

CDR3 DNA: TGTGCCAGCAGTGAAAAGGCTGAAGCTTTCTTT. Amino acids: CASSEKAEAFF. The chain carries TRBV28 and TRBJ1-1; no reliable D call. V was trimmed by 5 bases and J by 6 bases, leaving 7 bases between them. Germline V lookup: CDR1 MDHEN, CDR2 SYDVKM. The CDR3 covers 11 residues.

The chain has TRBV14 and TRBJ2-7, with unresolved D. In germline, CDR1 is SGHDN, CDR2 FVKESK. This CDR3 has 14 amino acids. The V and J ends lost 4 bases and 2 bases respectively, with 12 bases between them. The CDR3 here is CASSRVGLAYEQYF. The CDR3 nucleotides are TGTGCCAGCAGCCGGGTGGGCTTGGCCTACGAGCAGTACTTC.

This chain joins TRBV19 and TRBJ1-5; 7 bases fit TRBD1. V was clipped by 7 bases and J by 0 bases; unmatched bases: 12. This CDR3 comprises 17 residues. CDR1 and CDR2 (germline): LNHDA, SQIVND (reference sequence). The CDR3 DNA is TGTGCCAGTAACGACAGGGCAGTAGGTTATAGCAATCAGCCCCAGCATTTT. Amino acid sequence: CASNDRAVGYSNQPQHF.

J is TRBJ1-3 and V is TRBV6-5; D is perhaps TRBD1 (5 bases). Trimming took 6 bases from V and 3 from J, leaving 12 bases between them. The length of the CDR3 is 14 residues. Looked up from germline, CDR1 is MNHEY and CDR2 is SVGAGI. In DNA, the CDR3 is TGTGCCAGCAGAAAGGACATATATGGAAACACCATATATTTT. This translates into CASRKDIYGNTIYF.

The V call is TRBV4-1, the J call TRBJ2-1, with 11 bases matching TRBD2. CDR3 length: 19 residues. Germline values: CDR1 MGHRA, CDR2 YSYEKL. The junction had 12 bases not matched to a gene; V was cut back by 5 bases and J by 0 bases. The CDR3 here is CASSAKGTSGQSSYNEQFF. CDR3 sequence (DNA): TGCGCCAGCAGCGCCAAAGGGACTAGCGGTCAGAGCTCCTACAATGAGCAGTTCTTC.

The chain links TRBV6-5 to TRBJ1-1, with unresolved D. The CDR3 has 13 amino acids. Trimming stripped 6 bases from V and 1 base from J, with 9 bases between. Germline assignment: CDR1 MNHEY and CDR2 SVGAGI. CDR3 residues: CASRGRQNTEAFF. The CDR3, as DNA: TGTGCCAGCAGGGGCAGACAGAACACTGAAGCTTTCTTT.